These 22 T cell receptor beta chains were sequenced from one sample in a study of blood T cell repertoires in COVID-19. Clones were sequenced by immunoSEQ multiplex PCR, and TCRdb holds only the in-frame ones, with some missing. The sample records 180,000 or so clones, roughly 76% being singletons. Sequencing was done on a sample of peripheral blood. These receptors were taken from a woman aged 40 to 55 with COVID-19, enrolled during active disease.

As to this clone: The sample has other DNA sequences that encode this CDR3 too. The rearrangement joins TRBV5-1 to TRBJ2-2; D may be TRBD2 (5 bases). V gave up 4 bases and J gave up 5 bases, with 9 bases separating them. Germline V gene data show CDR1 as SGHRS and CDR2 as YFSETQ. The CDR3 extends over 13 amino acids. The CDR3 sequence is CASSLPGTGELFF. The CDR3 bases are TGCGCCAGCAGCCTCCCGGGAACCGGGGAGCTGTTTTTT.

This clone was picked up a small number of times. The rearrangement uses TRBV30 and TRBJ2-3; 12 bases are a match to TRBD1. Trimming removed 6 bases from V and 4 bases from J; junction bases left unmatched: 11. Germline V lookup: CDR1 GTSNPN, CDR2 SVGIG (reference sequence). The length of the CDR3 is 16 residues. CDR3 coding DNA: TGTGCCTGTACGTCGGGGACAGGGGGCGCGGCAGATACGCAGTATTTT. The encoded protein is CACTSGTGGAADTQYF.

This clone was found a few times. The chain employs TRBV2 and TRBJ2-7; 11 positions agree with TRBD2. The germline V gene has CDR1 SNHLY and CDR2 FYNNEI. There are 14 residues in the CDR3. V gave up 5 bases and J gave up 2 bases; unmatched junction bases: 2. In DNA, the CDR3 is TGTGCCAGCAGTCTAGCGGGGGGACCCTACGAGCAGTACGTC. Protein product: CASSLAGGPYEQYV.

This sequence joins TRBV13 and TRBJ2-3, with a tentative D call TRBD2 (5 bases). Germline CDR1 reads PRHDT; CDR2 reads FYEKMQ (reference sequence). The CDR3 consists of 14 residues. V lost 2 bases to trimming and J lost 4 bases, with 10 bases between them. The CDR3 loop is CASSLTGLADTQYF. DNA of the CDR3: TGTGCCAGCAGCTTAACGGGGTTGGCAGATACGCAGTATTTT.

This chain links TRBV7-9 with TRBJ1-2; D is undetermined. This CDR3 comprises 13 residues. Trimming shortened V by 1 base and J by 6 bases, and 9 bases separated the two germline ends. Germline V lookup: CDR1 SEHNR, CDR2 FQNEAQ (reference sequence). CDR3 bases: TGTGCCAGCAGCTTAGTTGAGATAAATGGCTACACCTTC. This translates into CASSLVEINGYTF.

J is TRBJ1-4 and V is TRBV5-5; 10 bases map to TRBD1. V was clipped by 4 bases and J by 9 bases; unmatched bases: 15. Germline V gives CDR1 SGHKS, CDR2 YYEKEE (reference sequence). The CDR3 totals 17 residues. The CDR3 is CASSPGTGAQSGQKLFF. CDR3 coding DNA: TGTGCCAGCAGCCCCGGGACAGGGGCTCAATCTGGGCAAAAACTGTTTTTT.

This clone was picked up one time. The CDR3: CASSVGAGNEKLFF. CDR3 in DNA: TGTGCCAGCAGCGTAGGGGCAGGGAATGAAAAACTGTTTTTT. V and J are TRBV9 and TRBJ1-4; weak D call: TRBD1 (5 bases). In germline, CDR1 is SGDLS, CDR2 YYNGEE. The germline V and J ends were trimmed by 0 bases and 5 bases, with 8 bases remaining between them. The CDR3 totals 14 residues.

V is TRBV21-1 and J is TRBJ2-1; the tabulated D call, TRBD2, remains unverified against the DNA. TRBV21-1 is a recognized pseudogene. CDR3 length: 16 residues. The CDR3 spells CASSTGTSGTNNEQFF. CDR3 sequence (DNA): TGTGCCAGCAGTACCGGGACTAGCGGGACGAACAATGAGCAGTTCTTC.

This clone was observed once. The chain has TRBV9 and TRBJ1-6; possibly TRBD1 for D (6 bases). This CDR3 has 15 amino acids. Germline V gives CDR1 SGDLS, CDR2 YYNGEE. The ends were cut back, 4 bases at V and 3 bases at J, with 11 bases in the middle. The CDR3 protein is CASSTGDNYNSPLHF. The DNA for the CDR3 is TGTGCCAGCAGCACCGGGGACAACTATAATTCACCCCTCCACTTT.

CDR3: CASSLLTDTQYF. In DNA form, the CDR3 reads TGTGCCAGCAGTCTCCTCACAGATACGCAGTATTTT. The chain uses TRBV12-3 or TRBV12-4 and TRBJ2-3; D not resolved. CDR3 size: 12 residues. V shed 5 bases and J shed 2 bases, with 5 bases lying between them.

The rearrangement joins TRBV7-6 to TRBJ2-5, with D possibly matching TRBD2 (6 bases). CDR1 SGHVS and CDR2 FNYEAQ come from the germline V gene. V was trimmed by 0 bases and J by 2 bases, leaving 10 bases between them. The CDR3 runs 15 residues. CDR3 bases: TGTGCCAGCAGCTTAGCCGGGACTCGTCAAGAGACCCAGTACTTC. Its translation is CASSLAGTRQETQYF.

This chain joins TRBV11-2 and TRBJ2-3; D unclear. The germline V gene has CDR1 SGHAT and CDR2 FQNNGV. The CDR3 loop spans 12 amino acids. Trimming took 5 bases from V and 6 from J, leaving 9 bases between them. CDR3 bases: TGTGCCAGCAGCCCAGTGGGCGATACGCAGTATTTT. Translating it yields CASSPVGDTQYF.

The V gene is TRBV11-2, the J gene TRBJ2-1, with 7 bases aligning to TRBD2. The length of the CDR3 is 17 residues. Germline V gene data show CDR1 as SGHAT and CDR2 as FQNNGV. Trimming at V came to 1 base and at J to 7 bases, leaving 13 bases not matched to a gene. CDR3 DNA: TGTGCCAGCAGCTTAGGGAGACTAGCCGAATATTGGAATGAGCAGTTCTTC. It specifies CASSLGRLAEYWNEQFF.

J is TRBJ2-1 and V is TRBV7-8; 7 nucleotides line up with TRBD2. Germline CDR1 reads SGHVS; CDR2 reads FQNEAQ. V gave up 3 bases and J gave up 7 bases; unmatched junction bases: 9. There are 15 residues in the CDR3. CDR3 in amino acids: CASSFGGSPWNEQFF. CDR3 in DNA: TGTGCCAGCAGCTTCGGGGGGTCCCCCTGGAATGAGCAGTTCTTC.

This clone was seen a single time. This CDR3 reads CASIREGLDNEQFF. The CDR3 DNA is TGTGCCAGCATTCGGGAGGGACTCGACAATGAGCAGTTCTTC. The J gene is TRBJ2-1, the V gene TRBV2; TRBD2 matches 8 bases. CDR1 and CDR2 (germline): SNHLY, FYNNEI. Losses at the gene ends were 7 bases for V and 5 bases for J; bases not matched to a gene: 7. This CDR3 has 14 amino acids.

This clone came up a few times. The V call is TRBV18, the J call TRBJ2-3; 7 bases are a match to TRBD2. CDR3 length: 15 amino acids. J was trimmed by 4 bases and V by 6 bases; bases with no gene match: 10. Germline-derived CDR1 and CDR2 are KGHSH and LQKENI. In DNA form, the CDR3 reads TGTGCCAGCTCCCCGAACATGGGGGGGGCAGATACGCAGTATTTT. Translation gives CASSPNMGGADTQYF. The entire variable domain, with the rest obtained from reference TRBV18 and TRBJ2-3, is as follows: NAGVMQNPRHLVRRRGQEARLRCSPMKGHSHVYWYRQLPEEGLKFMVYLQKENIIDESGMPKERFSAEFPKEGPSILRIQQVVRGDSAAYFCASSPNMGGADTQYFGPGTRLTVL.

CDR3 region: CASSFSSRGTQYF. The CDR3 DNA follows: TGTGCCAGCAGTTTTAGTAGCCGCGGGACCCAGTACTTC. The V call is TRBV12-3 or TRBV12-4, the J call TRBJ2-5; D remains ambiguous. CDR3 length equals 13 residues. V was pared by 3 bases and J by 7 bases, with 12 bases between.

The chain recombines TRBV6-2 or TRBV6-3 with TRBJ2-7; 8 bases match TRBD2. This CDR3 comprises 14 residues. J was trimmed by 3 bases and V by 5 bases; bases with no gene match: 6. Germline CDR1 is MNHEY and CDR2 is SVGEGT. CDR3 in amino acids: CASSRTSSGYEQYF. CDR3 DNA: TGTGCCAGCAGTCGGACTAGCAGCGGCTACGAGCAGTACTTC.

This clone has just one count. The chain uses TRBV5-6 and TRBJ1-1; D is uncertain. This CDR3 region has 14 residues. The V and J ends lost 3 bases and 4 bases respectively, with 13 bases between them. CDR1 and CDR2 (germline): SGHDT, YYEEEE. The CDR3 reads CASSWPVEGTEAFF. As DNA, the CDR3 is TGTGCCAGCAGCTGGCCAGTGGAGGGCACTGAAGCTTTCTTT.

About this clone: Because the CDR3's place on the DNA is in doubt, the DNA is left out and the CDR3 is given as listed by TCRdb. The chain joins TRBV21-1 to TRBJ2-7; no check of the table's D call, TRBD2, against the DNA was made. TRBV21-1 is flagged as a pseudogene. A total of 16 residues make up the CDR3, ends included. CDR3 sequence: CASSKGWASGTYEQYF.

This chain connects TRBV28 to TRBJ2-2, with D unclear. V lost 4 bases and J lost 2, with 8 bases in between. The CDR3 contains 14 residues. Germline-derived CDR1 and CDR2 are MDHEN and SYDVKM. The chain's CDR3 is CASSSWPNTGELFF. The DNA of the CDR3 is TGTGCCAGCAGTTCTTGGCCTAACACCGGGGAGCTGTTTTTT. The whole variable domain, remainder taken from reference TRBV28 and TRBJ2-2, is DVKVTQSSRYLVKRTGEKVFLECVQDMDHENMFWYRQDPGLGLRLIYFSYDVKMKEKGDIPEGYSVSREKKERFSLILESASTNQTSMYLCASSSWPNTGELFFGEGSRLTVL.

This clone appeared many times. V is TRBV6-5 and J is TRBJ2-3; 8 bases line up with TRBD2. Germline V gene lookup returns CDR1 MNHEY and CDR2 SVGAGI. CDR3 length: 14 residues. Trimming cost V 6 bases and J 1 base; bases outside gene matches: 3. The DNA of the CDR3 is TGTGCCAGCAGACCAGCGGGAGGCACAGATACGCAGTATTTT. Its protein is CASRPAGGTDTQYF.